This TCR beta chain was captured in a study of regulatory and conventional T cells in RAG deficiency (dated by TCRdb to about 2017). Study-level background: To compare the diversity and composition of the repertoires of Treg, conventional CD4+ and CD8+ T cells between RAG-deficient patients and healthy controls, the study applied high-throughput TCR beta sequencing.

Details on this clone: Its antigen remains undetermined. No qualities accompany the bases; no much larger clone lies one base away.

The library was built by means of the immunoSEQ multiplex PCR assay. Genomic DNA from the sorted T-cell subsets was used to amplify rearranged TCR beta chain products, which were then sequenced. Concerning the study's data processing: Shannon entropy and Simpson indices were used to measure the diversity of productive TCR beta rearrangements in each repertoire. To assess clonal expansion, the frequencies of the 100 most abundant productive TCR beta clonotypes were added up as a share of total reads. The TRB repertoires were scored with a self-reactivity index built on which amino acids appear at CDR3beta positions 6 and 7. Two-way ANOVA was applied to the repertoire analyses, whereas Student t or Mann-Whitney tests were applied to the flow cytometric analyses. TCRdb limited this immuneACCESS table to in-frame rearrangements with V and J called. A share of clones is missing; checked studies link under half to unresolved V genes, and the rest is unexplained. From that table come the V and J calls and clone size; the DNA was used to work out D and trimming. Across this sample there are about 46,000 clones, with about 87% seen only once. Of the sample, about 0.53% falls within the top ten clones.

There are 15 amino acids in the CDR3, from cysteine to phenylalanine inclusive. The retained sequence is limited to the CDR3, 45 bases, with the frame set at the first base. V has 4 bases trimmed and J has 1 base trimmed; junction bases matching no gene number 7. The germline V gene yields SGDLS for CDR1 and YYNGEE for CDR2. Before genomic DNA extraction, conventional CD4+ T cells were purified from blood as CD25-low CD127-high cells. Repertoire analyses used several healthy control donors as the comparison group. Overall study results and their limits: Shorter CDR3 lengths were found in all patient T-cell subsets, and >75% Treg-Tconv repertoire overlap at nucleotide and amino acid level was observed in Omenn syndrome patients. Compared with controls, Omenn syndrome and CID/AS patients had 95 to 100-fold fewer unique TCR beta sequences in Treg cells, but only around 10-fold fewer in the other subsets. Sorted CD25-high CD127-low cells from Omenn syndrome patients may represent peripherally activated cells rather than bona fide Treg cells. RAG-deficient patients showed markedly lower Shannon entropy and higher Simpson indices than control T-cell subpopulations. For some subjects, some T-cell subset analyses were not performed.

Another study also made use of these data, one on regulatory T cells. From that second study: For the multiplex PCR, 52 forward TRBV primers and 13 reverse TRBJ primers were used, and amplification bias was corrected with both assay-based and computational methods. Repertoires from patients had restricted unique TRB V-J pairs and skewed V and J gene usage, with the strongest effect in regulatory T cells. T-cell receptor beta repertoires of sorted regulatory, conventional CD4+ and CD8+ T cells were compared between CD3G-deficient patients and healthy controls. Ficoll density separation was used to isolate peripheral blood mononuclear cells. Within the immunoSEQ assay, multiplex PCR amplified rearranged TRB loci from genomic DNA. TRB amplicons were sequenced using an Illumina HiSeq platform. Raw sequences were error-filtered and aligned to reference gene sequences by custom algorithms, then analyzed with the immunoSEQ online tools. The frequencies of productive and nonproductive TRB rearrangements were evaluated among unique sequences as well as among total sequences. Prism software was used to run t tests, Mann-Whitney tests or two-way ANOVA for comparisons between groups.

In this chain, TRBV9 is recombined with TRBJ1-1, with 7 bases in between that match TRBD1. The clonotype originates from a human donor in good health. Sequenced material: CD4+ effector T cells sorted from blood. CDR3 protein: CASSSRQGGNTEAFF. The DNA is as follows: TGTGCCAGCAGCAGCCGACAGGGAGGGAACACTGAAGCTTTCTTT.